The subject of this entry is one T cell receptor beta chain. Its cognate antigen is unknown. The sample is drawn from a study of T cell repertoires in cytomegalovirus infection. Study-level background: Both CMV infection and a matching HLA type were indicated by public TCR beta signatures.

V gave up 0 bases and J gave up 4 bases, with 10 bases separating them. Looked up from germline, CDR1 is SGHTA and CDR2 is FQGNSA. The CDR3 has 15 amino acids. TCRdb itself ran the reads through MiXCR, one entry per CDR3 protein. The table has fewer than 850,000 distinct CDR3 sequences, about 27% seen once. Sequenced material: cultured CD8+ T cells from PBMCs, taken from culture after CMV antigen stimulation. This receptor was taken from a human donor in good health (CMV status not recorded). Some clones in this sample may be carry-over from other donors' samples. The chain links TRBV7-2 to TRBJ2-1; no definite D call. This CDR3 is CASSLALPSYNEQFF. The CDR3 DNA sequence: TGTGCCAGCAGCTTAGCCCTACCTTCGTACAATGAGCAGTTCTTC. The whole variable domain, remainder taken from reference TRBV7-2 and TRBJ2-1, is GAGVSQSPSNKVTEKGKDVELRCDPISGHTALYWYRQSLGQGLEFLIYFQGNSAPDKSGLPSDRFSAERTGGSVSTLTIQRTQQEDSAVYLCASSLALPSYNEQFFGPGTRLTVL.